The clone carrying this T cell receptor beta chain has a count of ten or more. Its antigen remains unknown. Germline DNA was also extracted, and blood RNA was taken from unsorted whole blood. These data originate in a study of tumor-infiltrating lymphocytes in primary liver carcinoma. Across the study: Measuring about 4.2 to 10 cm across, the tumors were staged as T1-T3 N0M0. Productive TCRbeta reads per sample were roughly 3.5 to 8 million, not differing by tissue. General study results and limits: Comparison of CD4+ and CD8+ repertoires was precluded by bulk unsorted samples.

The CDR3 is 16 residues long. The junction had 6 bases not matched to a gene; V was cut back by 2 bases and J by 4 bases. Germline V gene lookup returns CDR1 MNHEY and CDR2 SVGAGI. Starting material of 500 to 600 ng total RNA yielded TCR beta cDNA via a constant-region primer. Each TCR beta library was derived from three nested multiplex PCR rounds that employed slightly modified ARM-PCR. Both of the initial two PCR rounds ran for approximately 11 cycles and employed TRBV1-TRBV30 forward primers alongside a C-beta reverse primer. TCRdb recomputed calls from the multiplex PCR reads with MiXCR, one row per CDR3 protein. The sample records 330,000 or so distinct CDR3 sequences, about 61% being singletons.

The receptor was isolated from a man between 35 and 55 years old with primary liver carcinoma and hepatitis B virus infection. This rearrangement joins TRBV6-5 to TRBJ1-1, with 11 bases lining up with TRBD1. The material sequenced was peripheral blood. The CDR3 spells CASSYVRTGGFTEAFF. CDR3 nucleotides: TGTGCCAGCAGTTACGTCCGGACAGGGGGCTTCACTGAAGCTTTCTTT.